This entry describes one TCR beta chain. This CDR3 has 14 amino acids. CDR1 and CDR2 (germline): LNHDA, SQIVND (reference sequence). Trimming cost V 9 bases and J 5 bases, with 19 bases left between them. This entry belongs to a study of cytomegalovirus exposure and HLA in healthy donors. The table came from immunoSEQ multiplex PCR; TCRdb's copy has only in-frame clones and leaves some out. This table has 150,000 or so clones, about 90% appearing once. This clonotype was sampled from a woman aged 25 to 39 in good health and CMV-seropositive. V usage is TRBV19 and J usage is TRBJ1-1; D not resolved. The sample comprised PBMCs. CDR3 DNA sequence: TGTGCCAGCCAACCCGCATCCCCGGGGACTGAAGCTTTCTTT. Amino acids: CASQPASPGTEAFF.